The sequence of this TCR beta chain was determined in a study of OX40 agonist ivuxolimab in advanced cancers. Study details: Ivuxolimab is a fully human IgG2 antibody that activates OX40 (CD134). Age averaged 60 years (range roughly 20 to 90), and roughly 80% were male.

Sequencing was performed with immunoSEQ multiplex PCR; in TCRdb, only in-frame clones are kept and a portion is missing. The sample shows more than 70,000 clones, 80% to 90% of them seen only once. Here the sequenced sample was CD4+ or CD8+ T cells sorted from blood, taken in a trial of the OX40 agonist ivuxolimab. The clonotype originates from an adult with an advanced solid tumor such as melanoma, head and neck, liver or kidney cancer.

The CDR3 spells CSVERGDSYEQYF. In DNA, the CDR3 is TGCAGCGTTGAAAGAGGGGACTCCTACGAGCAGTACTTC. The chain is built from TRBV29-1 and TRBJ2-7; perhaps D is TRBD1 or TRBD2 (5 bases each). CDR1 and CDR2 from the germline V gene are SQVTM and ANQGSEA. V was pared by 2 bases and J by 0 bases, with 8 bases between. CDR3 size: 13 residues.